The rows below give T cell receptor beta chains drawn from one sample of a study of cytomegalovirus exposure and HLA in healthy donors. Method: immunoSEQ multiplex PCR; TCRdb's copy keeps in-frame clones and lacks some. This repertoire shows 70,000 to 90,000 clones, 65% to 80% found once; its top ten account for roughly 12%. The specimen sequenced was PBMCs. These receptors were collected from a male donor in good health and CMV-seropositive. The CDR3 runs from the conserved cysteine through the conserved F or W. The order of the fields is D gene, J gene, V gene, clone size, CDR3 DNA, CDR3 protein. The D gene is left open where the match is weak. Part of the rows lack a size; the others show once, few, many or a class for expanded clones.

d_call: TRBD2
j_call: TRBJ2-5
v_call: TRBV7-2
clone_size: few
cdr3_nt: TGTGCCAGCAGAAGGACTAGCGGGGAGACCCAGTACTTC
cdr3_aa: CASRRTSGETQYF

d_call: NA
j_call: TRBJ2-1
v_call: TRBV20-1
clone_size: once
cdr3_nt: TGCAGTGTCTACGCGTACAATGAGCAGTTCTTC
cdr3_aa: CSVYAYNEQFF

d_call: NA
j_call: TRBJ1-5
v_call: TRBV7-2
clone_size: once
cdr3_nt: TGTGCCAGCAGCTTTCAGGGGATCCCTAATCAGCCCCAGCATTTT
cdr3_aa: CASSFQGIPNQPQHF

d_call: TRBD1
j_call: TRBJ1-6
v_call: TRBV7-9
clone_size: NA
cdr3_nt: TGTGCCAGCAGCTCCACAGGGGGCGATAATTCACCCCTCCACTTT
cdr3_aa: CASSSTGGDNSPLHF

d_call: NA
j_call: TRBJ2-7
v_call: TRBV18
clone_size: NA
cdr3_nt: TGTGCCAGCTCCGACTTTAGCCGGGAGATAAGCTCCTACGAGCAGTACTTC
cdr3_aa: CASSDFSREISSYEQYF

d_call: TRBD2
j_call: TRBJ2-1
v_call: TRBV10-3
clone_size: medium-sized
cdr3_nt: TGTGCCATCAGTGAGGGGACTAGCGGTTACTACAATGAGCAGTTCTTC
cdr3_aa: CAISEGTSGYYNEQFF

d_call: TRBD1
j_call: TRBJ2-1
v_call: TRBV7-9
clone_size: once
cdr3_nt: TGTGCCAGCACCTTCGGGGACAGGCTTTTGACCTACAATGAGCAGTTCTTC
cdr3_aa: CASTFGDRLLTYNEQFF

d_call: NA
j_call: TRBJ2-1
v_call: TRBV6-5
clone_size: few
cdr3_nt: TGTGCCAGCAGTTTAGGTAGGGAGGCTGAGCAGTTCTTC
cdr3_aa: CASSLGREAEQFF

d_call: TRBD1
j_call: TRBJ1-6
v_call: TRBV9
clone_size: once
cdr3_nt: TGTGCCAGCAGCGCTCGCAGGGGGGATAATTCACCCCTCCACTTT
cdr3_aa: CASSARRGDNSPLHF

d_call: NA
j_call: TRBJ2-5
v_call: TRBV7-9
clone_size: NA
cdr3_nt: TGTGCCAGCAGCTTAGTGCAGGGCCGGGAGACCCAGTACTTC
cdr3_aa: CASSLVQGRETQYF

d_call: NA
j_call: TRBJ1-2
v_call: TRBV6-5
clone_size: few
cdr3_nt: TGTGCCAGCAGTACTCCAGGGGTAGGCTACACCTTC
cdr3_aa: CASSTPGVGYTF

d_call: NA
j_call: TRBJ1-4
v_call: TRBV7-9
clone_size: once
cdr3_nt: TGTGCCAGCAGCTCACTACAGGGCCGGGAAAAACTGTTTTTT
cdr3_aa: CASSSLQGREKLFF

d_call: TRBD1
j_call: TRBJ1-2
v_call: TRBV9
clone_size: few
cdr3_nt: TGTGCCAGCAGCGGATTTGACAGGGGGGATTATGGCTACACCTTC
cdr3_aa: CASSGFDRGDYGYTF

d_call: NA
j_call: TRBJ1-1
v_call: TRBV30
clone_size: NA
cdr3_nt: TGTGCCTGTAGCAGAAGAGGGGGTGAGGCTTTCTTT
cdr3_aa: CACSRRGGEAFF

d_call: NA
j_call: TRBJ1-3
v_call: TRBV12-5
clone_size: few
cdr3_nt: TGTGCTAGTGGGGAGGGCTCTGGAAACACCATATATTTT
cdr3_aa: CASGEGSGNTIYF

d_call: NA
j_call: TRBJ1-2
v_call: TRBV7-2
clone_size: NA
cdr3_nt: TGTGCCAGCAGCTTAGATCGCGGGTCAGGCTATGGCTACACCTTC
cdr3_aa: CASSLDRGSGYGYTF

d_call: NA
j_call: TRBJ1-1
v_call: TRBV29-1
clone_size: NA
cdr3_nt: TGCAGCGTTGACACCGCTCCGGAGCAAGCTTTCTTT
cdr3_aa: CSVDTAPEQAFF

d_call: TRBD1
j_call: TRBJ2-5
v_call: TRBV7-2
clone_size: NA
cdr3_nt: TGTGCCAGCAGCTGGACCGGGACAGCCCAAGAGACCCAGTACTTC
cdr3_aa: CASSWTGTAQETQYF

d_call: NA
j_call: TRBJ2-7
v_call: TRBV19
clone_size: NA
cdr3_nt: TGTGCCAGTAGTATAGCCGGGAAGAAAAGCTCCTACGAGCAGTACTTC
cdr3_aa: CASSIAGKKSSYEQYF

d_call: TRBD1
j_call: TRBJ1-2
v_call: TRBV5-4
clone_size: NA
cdr3_nt: TGTGCCAGCAGCGAGGGACAGGAGGCCTATGGCTACACCTTC
cdr3_aa: CASSEGQEAYGYTF

d_call: NA
j_call: TRBJ2-5
v_call: TRBV11-2
clone_size: NA
cdr3_nt: TGTGCCAGCAGCTTAGGTCAGGGGATAGAGACCCAGTACTTC
cdr3_aa: CASSLGQGIETQYF

d_call: NA
j_call: TRBJ2-3
v_call: TRBV19
clone_size: NA
cdr3_nt: TGTGCCAGTAGTATAGACGGGGGAGACTCGGATACGCAGTATTTT
cdr3_aa: CASSIDGGDSDTQYF